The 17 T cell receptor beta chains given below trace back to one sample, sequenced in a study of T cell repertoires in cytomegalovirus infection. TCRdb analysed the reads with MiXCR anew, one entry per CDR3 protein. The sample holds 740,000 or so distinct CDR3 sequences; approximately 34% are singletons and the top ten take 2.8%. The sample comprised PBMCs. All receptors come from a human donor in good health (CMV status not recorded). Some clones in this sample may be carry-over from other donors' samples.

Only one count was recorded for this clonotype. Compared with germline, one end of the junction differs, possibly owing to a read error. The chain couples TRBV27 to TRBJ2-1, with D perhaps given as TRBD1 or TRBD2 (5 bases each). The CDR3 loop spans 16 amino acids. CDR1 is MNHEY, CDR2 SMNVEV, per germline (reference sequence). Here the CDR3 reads CASSLRGVPSYNEPFF. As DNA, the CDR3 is TGTGCAAGCAGTTTGCGAGGGGTCCCCTCCTACAATGAGCCGTTCTTC.

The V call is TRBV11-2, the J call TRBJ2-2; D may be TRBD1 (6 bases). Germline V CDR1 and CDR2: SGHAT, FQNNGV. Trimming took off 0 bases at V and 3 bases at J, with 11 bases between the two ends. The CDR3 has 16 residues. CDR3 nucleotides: TGTGCCAGCAGCTTAGACAGGGGAAAGTACACCGGGGAGCTGTTTTTT. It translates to CASSLDRGKYTGELFF.

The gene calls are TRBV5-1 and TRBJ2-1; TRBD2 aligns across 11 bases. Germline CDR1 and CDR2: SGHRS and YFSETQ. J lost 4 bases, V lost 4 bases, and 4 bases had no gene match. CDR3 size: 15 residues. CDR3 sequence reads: CASSNSGGAYNEQFF. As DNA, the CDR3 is TGCGCCAGCAGCAATAGCGGGGGGGCGTACAATGAGCAGTTCTTC. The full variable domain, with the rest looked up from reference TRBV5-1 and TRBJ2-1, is KAGVTQTPRYLIKTRGQQVTLSCSPISGHRSVSWYQQTPGQGLQFLFEYFSETQRNKGNFPGRFSGRQFSNSRSEMNVSTLELGDSALYLCASSNSGGAYNEQFFGPGTRLTVL.

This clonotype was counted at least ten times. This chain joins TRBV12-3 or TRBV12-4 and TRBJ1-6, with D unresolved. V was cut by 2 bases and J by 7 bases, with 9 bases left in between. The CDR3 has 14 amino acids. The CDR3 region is CASSLPDVNSPLHF. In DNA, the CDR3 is TGTGCCAGCAGTTTACCGGATGTGAATTCACCCCTCCACTTT.

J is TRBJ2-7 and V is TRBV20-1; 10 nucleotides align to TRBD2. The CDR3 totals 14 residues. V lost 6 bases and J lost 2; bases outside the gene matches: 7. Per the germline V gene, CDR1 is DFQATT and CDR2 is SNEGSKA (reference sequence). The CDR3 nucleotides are TGCAGTGCCTCTAGCGGGGGAACTGCCTACGAGCAGTACTTC. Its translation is CSASSGGTAYEQYF.

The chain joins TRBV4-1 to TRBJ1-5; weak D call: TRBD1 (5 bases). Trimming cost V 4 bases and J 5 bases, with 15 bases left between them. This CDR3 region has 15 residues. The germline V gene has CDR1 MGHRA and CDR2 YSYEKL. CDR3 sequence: CASSPIWGDHQPQHF. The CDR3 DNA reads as TGCGCCAGCAGCCCGATATGGGGGGACCATCAGCCCCAGCATTTT.

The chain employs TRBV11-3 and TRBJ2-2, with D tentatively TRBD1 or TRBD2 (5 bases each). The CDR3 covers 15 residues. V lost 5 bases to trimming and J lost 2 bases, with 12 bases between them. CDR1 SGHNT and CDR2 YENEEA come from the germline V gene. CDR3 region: CASSLGRDNTGELFF. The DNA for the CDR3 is TGTGCCAGCAGCCTTGGACGGGACAACACCGGGGAGCTGTTTTTT.

The CDR3 bases are TGTGCCAGTAGTATCAGCTCCAACAGGGAAGACATTCAGTACTTC. Translation gives CASSISSNREDIQYF. The chain employs TRBV19 and TRBJ2-4, with a tentative D call TRBD1 (6 bases). The CDR3 is 15 residues long. V was shortened by 3 bases and J by 8 bases, with 17 bases between the two germline ends. Germline V lookup: CDR1 LNHDA, CDR2 SQIVND (reference sequence).

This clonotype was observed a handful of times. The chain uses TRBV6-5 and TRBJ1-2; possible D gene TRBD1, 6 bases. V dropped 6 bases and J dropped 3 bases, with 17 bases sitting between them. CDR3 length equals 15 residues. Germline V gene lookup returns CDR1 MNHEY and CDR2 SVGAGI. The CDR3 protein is CASRFQRRGDYGYTF. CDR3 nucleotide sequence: TGTGCCAGCAGGTTTCAGCGCAGGGGTGACTATGGCTACACCTTC.

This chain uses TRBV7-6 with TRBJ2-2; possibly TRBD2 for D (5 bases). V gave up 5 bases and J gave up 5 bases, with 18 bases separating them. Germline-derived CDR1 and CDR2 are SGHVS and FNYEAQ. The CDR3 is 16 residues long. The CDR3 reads CASSPRVNTRTGELFF. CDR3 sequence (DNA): TGTGCCAGCAGCCCCCGGGTCAATACTAGAACCGGGGAGCTGTTTTTT.

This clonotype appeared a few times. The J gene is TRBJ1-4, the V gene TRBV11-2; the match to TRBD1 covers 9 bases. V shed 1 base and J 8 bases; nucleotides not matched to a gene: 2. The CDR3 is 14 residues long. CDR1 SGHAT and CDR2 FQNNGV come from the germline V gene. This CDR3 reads CASSLGDRDEKLFF. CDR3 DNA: TGTGCCAGCAGCTTAGGGGACAGGGACGAAAAACTGTTTTTT.

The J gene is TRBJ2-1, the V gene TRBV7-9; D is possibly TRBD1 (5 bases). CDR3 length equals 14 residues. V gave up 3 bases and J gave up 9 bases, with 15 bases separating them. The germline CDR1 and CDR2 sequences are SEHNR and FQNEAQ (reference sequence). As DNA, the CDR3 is TGTGCCAGCAGCTTTCGGCAGGGTAGGGTTGAGCAGTTCTTC. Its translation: CASSFRQGRVEQFF.

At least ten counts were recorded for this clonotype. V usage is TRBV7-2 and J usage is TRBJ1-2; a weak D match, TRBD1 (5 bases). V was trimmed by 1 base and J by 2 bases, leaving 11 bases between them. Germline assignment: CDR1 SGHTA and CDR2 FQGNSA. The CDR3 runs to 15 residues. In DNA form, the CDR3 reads TGTGCCAGCAGCTTAGGTCCCACAGGAAACTATGGCTACACCTTC. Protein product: CASSLGPTGNYGYTF.

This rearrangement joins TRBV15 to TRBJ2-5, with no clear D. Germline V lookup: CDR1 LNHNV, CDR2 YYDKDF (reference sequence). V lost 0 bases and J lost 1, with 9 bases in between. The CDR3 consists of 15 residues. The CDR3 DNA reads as TGTGCCACCAGCAGAGATACGGCGATCCAAGAGACCCAGTACTTC. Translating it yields CATSRDTAIQETQYF.

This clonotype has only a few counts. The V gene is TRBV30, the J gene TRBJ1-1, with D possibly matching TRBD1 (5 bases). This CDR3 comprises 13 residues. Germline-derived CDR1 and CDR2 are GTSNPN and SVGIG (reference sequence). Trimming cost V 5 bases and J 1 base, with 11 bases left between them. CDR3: CAWADSQNTEAFF. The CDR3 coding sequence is TGTGCCTGGGCAGACAGCCAGAACACTGAAGCTTTCTTT.

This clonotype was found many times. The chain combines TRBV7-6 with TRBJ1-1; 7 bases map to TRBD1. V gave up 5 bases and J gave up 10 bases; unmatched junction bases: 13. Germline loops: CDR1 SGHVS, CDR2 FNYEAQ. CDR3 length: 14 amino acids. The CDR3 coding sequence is TGTGCCAGCAGCCCGAGACAGGGATTAGTCGGAGCTTTCTTT. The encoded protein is CASSPRQGLVGAFF.

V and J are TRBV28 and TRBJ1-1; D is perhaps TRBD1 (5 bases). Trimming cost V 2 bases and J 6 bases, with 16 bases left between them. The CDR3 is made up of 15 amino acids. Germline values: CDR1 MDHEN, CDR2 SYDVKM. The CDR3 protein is CASSLVSGFGPEAFF. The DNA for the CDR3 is TGTGCCAGCAGTTTAGTATCAGGGTTTGGCCCTGAAGCTTTCTTT.